The rows below give T cell receptor beta chains drawn from one sample of a study of T-cell memory formation after mild COVID-19. TCRdb re-derived calls from the 5' RACE reads in MiXCR, one entry per CDR3 protein. The table lists hundreds of thousands of distinct CDR3 sequences, about a sixth of them singletons. The sequencing sample was made of PBMCs or a T cell subset sorted from them (not recorded which). The receptors derive from a man between 18 and 29 years old who had mild COVID-19 (a few samples of this study predate the infection). Cell type and time point are not known. The CDR3 runs from the conserved cysteine through the conserved F or W. D genes are given only for firm matches. Clone size is given for some rows only: seen once, a few or many times, or a class if the clone is expanded.

>many|14|TRBV10-3|TRBJ2-7|.
TGTGCCATCAGTGAGTCGCGGGGTTCGGACGAGCAGTACTTC
CAISESRGSDEQYF
>.|12|TRBV19|TRBJ2-5|.
TGTGCCAGTAGCGGTCCTCCGGGGACCCAGTACTTC
CASSGPPGTQYF
>.|13|TRBV27|TRBJ2-1|.
TGTGCCAGCAGGGCCACTAGGTACAATGAGCAGTTCTTC
CASRATRYNEQFF
>.|15|TRBV6-2/TRBV6-3|TRBJ2-1|TRBD2
TGTGCCAGCAGTCCGTATATAGCGGGGGGGCCTGAGCAGTTCTTC
CASSPYIAGGPEQFF
>many|12|TRBV2|TRBJ2-7|.
TGTGCCAGCAGCGCACAGGGCTACGAGCAGTACTTC
CASSAQGYEQYF
>.|15|TRBV3-1|TRBJ2-5|TRBD2
TGTGCCAGCAGCCAAGCGGGGGGTGGTCAAGAGACCCAGTACTTC
CASSQAGGGQETQYF
>.|16|TRBV6-1|TRBJ1-2|.
TGTGCCAGCAGTCCCCTAGGAGGGATATCAAACTATGGCTACACCTTC
CASSPLGGISNYGYTF
>few|15|TRBV7-3|TRBJ2-3|.
TGTGCCAGCAGCTTAAAAGGCCAGGGTCCAGATACGCAGTATTTT
CASSLKGQGPDTQYF
>.|14|TRBV20-1|TRBJ2-3|TRBD1
TGCAGTCTACCAGGGGGTACTTCTTCAGATACGCAGTATTTT
CSLPGGTSSDTQYF
>few|16|TRBV20-1|TRBJ2-7|TRBD2
TGCAGTGCCACCCCAACGAGCGGGGGGGCCGTCTACGAGCAGTACTTC
CSATPTSGGAVYEQYF
>.|15|TRBV7-6|TRBJ2-3|TRBD2
TGTGCCAGCAGCCGCCGGACTAGCGCCTCAGATACGCAGTATTTT
CASSRRTSASDTQYF
>few|13|TRBV20-1|TRBJ1-5|.
TGCAGTGCTAGAAGAGTTAGCAATCAGCCCCAGCATTTT
CSARRVSNQPQHF
>few|15|TRBV5-6|TRBJ2-3|.
TGTGCCAGCAGCTTGAACAGGGTTCTTACAGATACGCAGTATTTT
CASSLNRVLTDTQYF
>many|14|TRBV7-3|TRBJ1-6|.
TGTGCCAGCAGCTTAGCAGGCTATAATTCACCCCTCCACTTT
CASSLAGYNSPLHF
>.|13|TRBV13|TRBJ1-1|.
TGTGCCAGCAGCTCAGCCGGGAACACTGAAGCTTTCTTT
CASSSAGNTEAFF
>few|14|TRBV7-7|TRBJ2-2|.
TGTGCCAGCAGCTTTGCAGGGAACTCCGGGGAGCTGTTTTTT
CASSFAGNSGELFF
>few|17|TRBV10-3|TRBJ2-1|TRBD1
TGTGCCATCAGTGGGTTGCCACAGGGGGCTAGCGGCAATGAGCAGTTCTTC
CAISGLPQGASGNEQFF
>few|13|TRBV9|TRBJ2-5|.
TGTGCCAGCGGACAGTCACTAGCGTCGACCCAGTACTTC
CASGQSLASTQYF
>.|11|TRBV19|TRBJ2-2|.
TGTGCCAGTAAAAGATTCGGGGAGCTGTTTTTT
CASKRFGELFF
>few|13|TRBV19|TRBJ1-1|.
TGTGCCAGTAGTATAACGGCAGCTTCAGAAGCTTTCTTT
CASSITAASEAFF
>.|13|TRBV7-2|TRBJ1-1|.
TGTGCCAGCAGCTGGGGGGAGACCACTGAAGCTTTCTTT
CASSWGETTEAFF
>.|13|TRBV20-1|TRBJ2-5|TRBD2
TGCAGTGTCTTTCCGGGGGGCCAAGAGACCCAGTACTTC
CSVFPGGQETQYF
>.|15|TRBV20-1|TRBJ1-5|.
TGCAGTGCTAGAGATTCGGGGGGGATCAATCAGCCCCAGCATTTT
CSARDSGGINQPQHF
>few|16|TRBV5-1|TRBJ2-2|TRBD2
TGCGCCAGCAGCCCCGGACTAGCGGTGAACACCGGGGAGCTGTTTTTT
CASSPGLAVNTGELFF
>few|14|TRBV10-3|TRBJ2-5|.
TGTGCCATCAGTACGGAACAGGTCCCGGAGACCCAGTACTTC
CAISTEQVPETQYF
>.|16|TRBV7-3|TRBJ2-1|.
TGTGCCAGCAGCCCGACAGTTTCCCGCTCCTACAATGAGCAGTTCTTC
CASSPTVSRSYNEQFF
>.|14|TRBV6-5|TRBJ2-5|TRBD1
TGTGCCAGCAGTTCAGGGGGCATGGGAGAGACCCAGTACTTC
CASSSGGMGETQYF
>.|11|TRBV7-2|TRBJ2-1|.
TGTGCCAGCAGCTTATCGTATGAGCAGTTCTTC
CASSLSYEQFF
>.|14|TRBV5-1|TRBJ1-2|.
TGCGCCAGCAGCTTAATGAGGGGCAGTGATGGCTACACCTTC
CASSLMRGSDGYTF
>.|14|TRBV10-3|TRBJ2-3|.
TGTGCCATCAGTGAGTCGACGGTTTCAGATACGCAGTATTTT
CAISESTVSDTQYF
>.|16|TRBV28|TRBJ1-5|.
.
CASSSSGQGRDKPQHF
>many|11|TRBV7-2|TRBJ2-1|.
TGTGCCAGTATCGGAGACAATGAGCAGTTCTTC
CASIGDNEQFF
>.|16|TRBV4-1|TRBJ2-1|TRBD2
TGCGCCAGCAGCCAACCTAGCGGGGGGGCCTACAATGAGCAGTTCTTC
CASSQPSGGAYNEQFF
>many|14|TRBV6-5|TRBJ2-5|TRBD2
TGTGCCAGCAGTCAGTCTAGCGGCCAAGAGACCCAGTACTTC
CASSQSSGQETQYF
>.|15|TRBV5-1|TRBJ1-1|TRBD1
TGCGCCAGCAGCTTCAGGACAGGGGGGAACACTGAAGCTTTCTTT
CASSFRTGGNTEAFF
>.|13|TRBV7-2|TRBJ2-5|.
TGTGCCAGCACCCCCCCGGGGAGGGAGACCCAGTACTTC
CASTPPGRETQYF
>many|13|TRBV28|TRBJ1-2|.
TGTGCCAGCAGGGCCCCAAGTAACCATGGCTACACCTTC
CASRAPSNHGYTF
>few|17|TRBV3-1|TRBJ2-7|.
TGTGCCAGCAGCCAAGATTCTTCAGGGGTAGGATCCTACGAGCAGTACTTC
CASSQDSSGVGSYEQYF
>few|16|TRBV9|TRBJ2-5|.
TGTGCCAGCAGCGTAGACCCTCTCGGCGTTCAAGAGACCCAGTACTTC
CASSVDPLGVQETQYF
>.|13|TRBV12-3/TRBV12-4|TRBJ1-5|.
TGTGCCAGCAGTTTCGGGGGTCCACAGTACCAGCATTTT
CASSFGGPQYQHF
>.|17|TRBV5-1|TRBJ2-1|TRBD1
TGCGCCAGCAGCACCTTACAGGGGGCTAGCTCCTACAATGAGCAGTTCTTC
CASSTLQGASSYNEQFF
>few|17|TRBV3-1|TRBJ2-2|.
TGTGCCAGCAGCCAAAGATCCTTGTGGCCTGGGGCCGGGGAGCTGTTTTTT
CASSQRSLWPGAGELFF
>.|15|TRBV7-2|TRBJ2-5|.
TGTGCCAGCAGCTTAGGGGACCTTCGAAGGGAGACCCAGTACTTC
CASSLGDLRRETQYF
>.|17|TRBV5-1|TRBJ2-7|.
TGCGCCAGCAGCTTGTCAGGATACGGACAGCGCTCCTACGAGCAGTACTTC
CASSLSGYGQRSYEQYF